This T cell receptor beta chain was found in a study of T cells in women clearing cervical HPV infection. Sequencing was performed with immunoSEQ multiplex PCR; in TCRdb, only in-frame clones are kept and a portion is missing. This sample's table reports about 48,000 clones. Sequences were obtained from blood buffy coat. This clonotype originated in a woman between 18 and 70 years old with a cervical HPV16 infection that either progressed to CIN3+ or cleared (not recorded which).

CDR3 in amino acids: CASRQYSNQPQHF. The sequenced part of the CDR3 DNA is TGTGCCAGCAGACAGTATAGCAATCAGCCC. V is TRBV2 and J is TRBJ1-5; D gene ambiguous. The read ends 3 residues early relative to the CDR3; the germline J gene fills the gap. CDR1 and CDR2 (germline): SNHLY, FYNNEI. The CDR3 sequence is 13 residues long. The ends were cut back, 6 bases at V and 0 bases at J, with 6 bases in the middle. The entire variable domain, with the rest obtained from reference TRBV2 and TRBJ1-5, is as follows: EPEVTQTPSHQVTQMGQEVILRCVPISNHLYFYWYRQILGQKVEFLVSFYNNEISEKSEIFDDQFSVERPDGSNFTLKIRSTKLEDSAMYFCASRQYSNQPQHFGDGTRLSIL.